The 20 T cell receptor beta chains listed next were all sequenced from one sample in a study of post-analysis software for immune sequencing data. The antigens for these receptors are not known. Study outcomes and limitations: Patients had higher frequencies than controls of about 5 TRBV segments, including TRBV5-6, TRBV5-1 and TRBV20-1.

Prepared TCR beta cDNA libraries contained unique molecular identifiers. TCRdb re-called the PCR reads with MiXCR, one entry per CDR3 protein. The sample contains a few hundred thousand distinct CDR3 sequences, roughly 34% of which appear only once. Material for sequencing was blood. These receptors were obtained from a girl under 18 with multiple sclerosis.

The chain has TRBV6-2 or TRBV6-3 and TRBJ1-1; weak D call: TRBD1 (5 bases). Trimming pared 7 bases from V and 1 base from J, leaving 10 bases between. The CDR3 is 13 residues long. CDR1 and CDR2 from the germline V gene are MNHEY and SVGEGT. The CDR3 DNA is TGTGCCAGCATTAATCAGGGGAACACTGAAGCTTTCTTT. This codes for CASINQGNTEAFF.

The chain uses TRBV5-1 and TRBJ2-2; a possible D gene is TRBD2 (5 bases). With 3 bases removed from V and 0 bases from J, the gap between germline ends came to 6 bases. The germline V gene has CDR1 SGHRS and CDR2 YFSETQ. The CDR3 has 14 amino acids. CDR3 amino acids: CASSSGANTGELFF. The CDR3 DNA follows: TGCGCCAGCAGCTCCGGGGCGAACACCGGGGAGCTGTTTTTT.

This clonotype was counted between two and nine times. The chain recombines TRBV7-2 with TRBJ2-1; maybe TRBD2 (7 bases). This CDR3 is 12 amino acids long. V lost 11 bases to trimming and J lost 6 bases, with 14 bases between them. The germline V gene encodes CDR1 SGHTA and CDR2 FQGNSA. CDR3 region: CACSRGGNEQFF. CDR3 in DNA: TGTGCCTGCTCAAGGGGGGGCAATGAGCAGTTCTTC.

The genes are TRBV20-1 and TRBJ1-2, with TRBD1 as a possible D gene (6 bases). V was clipped by 0 bases and J by 2 bases, with 16 bases between them. Germline assignment: CDR1 DFQATT and CDR2 SNEGSKA (reference sequence). This CDR3 contains 16 residues. CDR3 DNA sequence: TGCAGTGCTAGAGAGGTTGCAGGGGCGGTAAACTATGGCTACACCTTC. Its protein product is CSAREVAGAVNYGYTF.

The CDR3 region is CSAGEGGETQYF. CDR3 in DNA: TGCAGTGCTGGGGAGGGGGGGGAGACCCAGTACTTC. The chain links TRBV20-1 to TRBJ2-5; weak D call: TRBD2 (7 bases). The germline V gene has CDR1 DFQATT and CDR2 SNEGSKA (reference sequence). The CDR3 has 12 residues. The V gene lost 5 bases and the J gene lost 5 bases, with 12 bases spanning the gap.

The J gene is TRBJ2-5, the V gene TRBV20-1; 11 bases align to TRBD2. Germline loops: CDR1 DFQATT, CDR2 SNEGSKA (reference sequence). The CDR3 is 13 residues long. Germline trimming cut 5 bases from V and 5 bases from J; bases unmatched to any gene: 4. The CDR3 here is CSAHSGGDETQYF. The CDR3 region has the DNA TGCAGTGCTCATAGCGGGGGGGATGAGACCCAGTACTTC.

This clonotype was seen more than once but under ten times. This chain connects TRBV15 to TRBJ1-5; D may be TRBD1 (6 bases). Trimming shortened V by 1 base and J by 5 bases, and 9 bases separated the two germline ends. This CDR3 has 14 residues. In germline, CDR1 is LNHNV, CDR2 YYDKDF (reference sequence). The CDR3 region has the DNA TGTGCCACCAGCAGAGTGAGGGGGTATCAGCCCCAGCATTTT. Its protein product is CATSRVRGYQPQHF.

This clonotype was detected only a few times. The DNA of the CDR3 is TGTGCCAGTAGTACTCCCGGGGAAAGAACCTACGAGCAGTACTTC. This gives the protein CASSTPGERTYEQYF. The chain is built from TRBV19 and TRBJ2-7, with a possible D match to TRBD2 (5 bases). V gave up 4 bases and J gave up 2 bases, with 15 bases separating them. Per germline, CDR1 LNHDA and CDR2 SQIVND (reference sequence). The CDR3 loop spans 15 amino acids. The full variable domain, in which reference TRBV19 and TRBJ2-7 provide the parts outside the CDR3, is DGGITQSPKYLFRKEGQNVTLSCEQNLNHDAMYWYRQDPGQGLRLIYYSQIVNDFQKGDIAEGYSVSREKKESFPLTVTSAQKNPTAFYLCASSTPGERTYEQYFGPGTRLTVT.

The chain employs TRBV18 and TRBJ2-5; 7 bases are shared with TRBD2. V lost 2 bases to trimming and J lost 1 base; unmatched junction nucleotides: 7. CDR1 KGHSH and CDR2 LQKENI come from the germline V gene. CDR3 length: 16 residues. CDR3 DNA: TGTGCCAGCTCACCATTAGCTAGCGGAGGCCAAGAGACCCAGTACTTC. This codes for CASSPLASGGQETQYF.

The rearrangement joins TRBV3-1 to TRBJ2-4; maybe TRBD1 (6 bases). Per the germline V gene, CDR1 is LGHDT and CDR2 is YNNKEL (reference sequence). The CDR3 has 12 residues. Between the trimmed V and J ends, which lost 5 bases and 13 bases, there was a span of 15 bases. The chain's CDR3 is CASSNPQGVQYF. As DNA, the CDR3 is TGTGCCAGCAGCAATCCACAGGGTGTACAGTACTTC.

The V and J genes are TRBV10-2 and TRBJ2-7, with D unclear. The V gene's germline CDR1 is WSHSY and CDR2 SAAADI. The V end was cut by 3 bases, the J end by 3 bases, with 9 bases between. The CDR3 length is 13 residues. Written as DNA, the CDR3 is TGCGCCAGCAGTGACAACAGTTACTACGAGCAGTACTTC. This encodes CASSDNSYYEQYF.

In its sample, this clonotype was seen many times. This sequence joins TRBV20-1 and TRBJ1-4; maybe TRBD1 (5 bases). Trimming pared 6 bases from V and 5 bases from J, leaving 13 bases between. The length of the CDR3 is 13 residues. Per germline, CDR1 DFQATT and CDR2 SNEGSKA (reference sequence). The CDR3: CSAPGEGNEKLFF. The DNA for the CDR3 is TGCAGTGCCCCCGGAGAGGGGAATGAAAAACTGTTTTTT.

For the CDR3, the DNA is TGTGCCAGCAGCGGACAGGGGGGAAGCAATCAGCCCCAGCATTTT. Amino acids: CASSGQGGSNQPQHF. V and J are TRBV7-3 and TRBJ1-5, with 10 positions matching TRBD1. Per the germline V gene, CDR1 is SGHTA and CDR2 is FQGTGA. With V trimmed by 5 bases and J by 1 base, 2 bases remained unmatched. There are 15 residues in the CDR3.

The gene calls are TRBV18 and TRBJ2-4; 10 nucleotides line up with TRBD1. The J call may be mistaken, given a closer DNA end match to TRBJ2-7. Germline V gene sequence: CDR1 KGHSH, CDR2 LQKENI. There are 15 residues in the CDR3. As DNA, the CDR3 is TGTGCCAGCTCACCCTGGGACAGGGGACGGCACGAGCAGTACTTC. Its protein product is CASSPWDRGRHEQYF.

This chain connects TRBV24-1 to TRBJ1-1; D gene unclear. Germline CDR1 reads KGHDR; CDR2 reads SFDVKD. This CDR3 has 13 amino acids. Trimming left V 8 bases short and J 0 bases short, with 9 bases between. The CDR3, as DNA: TGTGCCACCAAGGCCGACATGAACACTGAAGCTTTCTTT. This codes for CATKADMNTEAFF.

The rearrangement links TRBV6-2 or TRBV6-3 to TRBJ2-5, with D perhaps matching TRBD2 (6 bases). This CDR3 region has 15 residues. Trimming took off 1 base at V and 5 bases at J, with 14 bases between the two ends. CDR1 is MNHEY and CDR2 is SVGEGT in the germline V gene. CDR3: CASSYWRGGQETQYF. CDR3 DNA sequence: TGTGCCAGCAGTTACTGGAGGGGCGGGCAGGAGACCCAGTACTTC.

This clonotype was found many times. The chain joins TRBV10-3 to TRBJ2-7, with D possibly matching TRBD1 (5 bases). The ends were cut back, 2 bases at V and 3 bases at J, with 14 bases in the middle. From germline, CDR1 is ENHRY and CDR2 SYGVKD. There are 15 residues in the CDR3. DNA for the CDR3: TGTGCCATCAGTGAGCTCACCTTGGGGCTCTACGAGCAGTACTTC. This translates into CAISELTLGLYEQYF.

The chain is built from TRBV10-2 and TRBJ1-1; 12 nucleotides match TRBD1. Germline CDR1 and CDR2: WSHSY and SAAADI. CDR3 length: 13 residues. Trimming cost V 3 bases and J 11 bases; bases outside gene matches: 4. The CDR3 DNA reads TGCGCCAGCAGTGACCGGGACAGGGGGCTTGCTTTCTTT. Translation: CASSDRDRGLAFF.

About this clonotype: The junction and the germline gene differ at one end; a read error may be behind it. The chain combines TRBV29-1 with TRBJ2-6; D not resolved. CDR3 length equals 14 residues. The germline V gene has CDR1 SQVTM and CDR2 ANQGSEA. The CDR3 sequence is CSVEKGSGTNVLTF. The CDR3 DNA reads TGCAGCGTTGAGAAGGGTTCTGGGACCAACGTCCTGACTTTC.

V gene TRBV3-1 combines with J gene TRBJ2-2, with 8 bases that match TRBD2. After removal of 0 bases from V and 6 bases from J, the junction contained 6 bases not matched to a gene. Germline loops: CDR1 LGHDT, CDR2 YNNKEL (reference sequence). The CDR3 runs to 16 residues. CDR3 nucleotides: TGTGCCAGCAGCCAAGAGGAAGCGGGGGTCGCCGGGGAGCTGTTTTTT. Translation: CASSQEEAGVAGELFF.